Below, 9 T cell receptor beta chains from the same sample are listed, as sequenced in a study of T cell responses to AZD1222 COVID-19 vaccine. Only in-frame clones appear in the TCRdb table, and some are missing; sequencing was by immunoSEQ multiplex PCR. This table holds some 140,000 clones, about 85% found once. The sequencing used peripheral blood, collected on day 0 of AZD1222 vaccination. The source is an adult in good health.

The table lists this clone with a count of one. The chain joins TRBV12-3 or TRBV12-4 to TRBJ2-1; D is ambiguous. This CDR3 region has 11 residues. V lost 5 bases, J lost 10 bases, and 9 bases lay in between. DNA of the CDR3: TGTGCCAGCAGTAATGGTGCGGAGCAGTTCTTC. Its translation is CASSNGAEQFF.

CDR3 bases: TGTGCCAGCAGACGTATGACAGGGAACTATGGCTACACCTTC. Translation gives CASRRMTGNYGYTF. The V call is TRBV7-9, the J call TRBJ1-2, with 7 bases lining up with TRBD1. V lost 6 bases, J lost 2 bases, and 6 bases stayed unmatched. CDR3 length: 14 amino acids. CDR1 and CDR2 from the germline V gene are SEHNR and FQNEAQ (reference sequence).

This chain uses TRBV6-1 with TRBJ1-2, with D uncertain. Germline CDR1 and CDR2: MNHNS and SASEGT. Trimming pared 3 bases from V and 8 bases from J, leaving 10 bases between. There are 12 residues in the CDR3. The CDR3 bases are TGTGCCAGCAGTGACATGAGCGGCGGCTACACCTTC. Amino acid sequence: CASSDMSGGYTF.

This CDR3 reads CASSIQGGNTIYF. The CDR3, as DNA: TGTGCCAGCTCAATACAGGGTGGAAACACCATATATTTT. This chain joins TRBV18 and TRBJ1-3; D perhaps matches TRBD1 (6 bases). V was pared by 5 bases and J by 3 bases, with 8 bases between. This CDR3 spans 13 amino acids. CDR1 is KGHSH, CDR2 LQKENI, per germline.

The genes are TRBV28 and TRBJ1-1; D remains unclear. The CDR3 has 12 residues. The germline V and J ends were trimmed by 5 bases and 6 bases, with 10 bases remaining between them. CDR1 is MDHEN and CDR2 is SYDVKM in the germline V gene. The CDR3 bases are TGTGCCAGCAGTCTCAGGCATGCTGAAGCTTTCTTT. Residues: CASSLRHAEAFF. The complete variable domain, with remaining parts taken from reference TRBV28 and TRBJ1-1, reads DVKVTQSSRYLVKRTGEKVFLECVQDMDHENMFWYRQDPGLGLRLIYFSYDVKMKEKGDIPEGYSVSREKKERFSLILESASTNQTSMYLCASSLRHAEAFFGQGTRLTVV.

Details on this clone: At one of its ends the junction is not consistent with the germline gene, which may arise from a read error. The V gene is TRBV6-1, the J gene TRBJ2-1, with 10 bases that match TRBD2. The CDR3 has 15 residues. Germline CDR1 reads MNHNS; CDR2 reads SASEGT. CDR3 coding DNA: TGTGCCAGCAGGGAAGCGGGGGGGGCCTACAATGAGCAGTTCTTC. Translating it yields CASREAGGAYNEQFF.

The J gene is TRBJ2-3, the V gene TRBV15; 11 bases fit TRBD2. V shed 1 base and J 4 bases; nucleotides not matched to a gene: 4. Germline lookup yields CDR1 LNHNV and CDR2 YYDKDF (reference sequence). This CDR3 is built from 16 residues. The chain's CDR3 is CATSRGETSGADTQYF. Written as DNA, the CDR3 is TGTGCCACCAGCAGAGGGGAGACTAGCGGGGCAGATACGCAGTATTTT.

The chain uses TRBV4-2 and TRBJ2-7, with no clear D. The CDR3 is 14 residues long. Germline lookup yields CDR1 LGHNA and CDR2 YNFKEQ. V dropped 1 base and J dropped 4 bases, with 11 bases sitting between them. CDR3 sequence: CASSQATTNYEQYF. The CDR3, as DNA: TGTGCCAGCAGCCAAGCCACGACAAATTACGAGCAGTACTTC.

This sequence joins TRBV10-1 and TRBJ1-2; 8 positions agree with TRBD1. The CDR3 contains 17 residues. The J segment lost 4 bases and the V segment lost 6 bases, leaving 16 bases of the junction unmatched. CDR1 and CDR2 from the germline V gene are WNHNN and SYGVQD (reference sequence). CDR3 DNA sequence: TGCGCCAGCAGGTCCGGGACAGGTCCCCCCTTAGCCTATGGCTACACCTTC. Translated: CASRSGTGPPLAYGYTF.